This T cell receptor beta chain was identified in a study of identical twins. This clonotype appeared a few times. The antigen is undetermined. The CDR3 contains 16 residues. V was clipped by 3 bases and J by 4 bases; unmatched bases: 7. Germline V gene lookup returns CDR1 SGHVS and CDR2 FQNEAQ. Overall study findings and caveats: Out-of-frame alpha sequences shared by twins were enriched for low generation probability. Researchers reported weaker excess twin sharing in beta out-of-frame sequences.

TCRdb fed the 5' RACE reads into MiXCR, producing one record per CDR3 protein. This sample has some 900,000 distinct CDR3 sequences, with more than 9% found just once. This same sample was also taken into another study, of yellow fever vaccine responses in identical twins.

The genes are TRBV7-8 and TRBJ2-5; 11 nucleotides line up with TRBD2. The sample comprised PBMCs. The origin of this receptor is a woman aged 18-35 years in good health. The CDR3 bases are TGTGCCAGCAGCTTCCTCGGACTAGCGGGTGTAGAGACCCAGTACTTC. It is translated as CASSFLGLAGVETQYF.